This TCR beta chain was profiled in a study of a mutant IDH1 vaccine in newly diagnosed glioma. Background on the study: Beforehand, treatment had been radiotherapy, temozolomide, or both; the majority received both.

The CDR3 runs 16 residues. Germline V gives CDR1 SGHRS, CDR2 YFSETQ. The trim removed 1 base at V and 2 bases at J, leaving 1 base unmatched. Sequenced by immunoSEQ multiplex PCR; TCRdb stores in-frame clones only, minus some. The profile covers 39,000 or so clones, with roughly 74% appearing a single time and more than 5% taken by the ten largest. As concerns this clone: Its specificity is not known.

Time point: week 5, during vaccination. Each dose delivered 300 ug of mutant IDH1 20-mer peptide subcutaneously with imiquimod. Diagnosis in the donors showed new WHO grade 3 or 4 astrocytomas that were IDH1-mutant and ATRX-lost. This specimen was PBMCs, taken from a glioma patient whose treatment included an IDH1 peptide vaccine. The rearrangement joins TRBV5-1 to TRBJ2-6; 9 bases match TRBD1. The TCR was taken from a man aged 35 to 55 with glioma. DNA for the CDR3: TGCGCCAGCAGCTTGACAGGGGGCACTGGGGCCAACGTCCTGACTTTC. It translates to CASSLTGGTGANVLTF.